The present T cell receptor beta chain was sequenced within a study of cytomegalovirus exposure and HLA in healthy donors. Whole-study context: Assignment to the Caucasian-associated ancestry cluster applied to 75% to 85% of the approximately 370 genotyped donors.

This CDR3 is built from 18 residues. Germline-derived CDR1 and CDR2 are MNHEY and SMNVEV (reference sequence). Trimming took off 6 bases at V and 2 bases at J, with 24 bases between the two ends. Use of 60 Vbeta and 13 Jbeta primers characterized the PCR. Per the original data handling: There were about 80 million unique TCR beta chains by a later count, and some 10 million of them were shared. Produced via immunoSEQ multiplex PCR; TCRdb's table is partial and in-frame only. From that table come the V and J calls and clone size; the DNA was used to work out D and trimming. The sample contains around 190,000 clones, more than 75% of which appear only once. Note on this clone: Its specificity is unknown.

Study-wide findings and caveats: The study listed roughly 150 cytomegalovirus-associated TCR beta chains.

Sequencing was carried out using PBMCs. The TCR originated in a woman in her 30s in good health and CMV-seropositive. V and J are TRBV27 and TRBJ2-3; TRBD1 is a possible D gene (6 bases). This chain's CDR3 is CASRIVGANFLHTDTQYF. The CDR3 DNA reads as TGTGCCAGCAGAATAGTGGGGGCCAATTTCTTACACACAGATACGCAGTATTTT.